This T cell receptor beta chain was retrieved from a study of T cells in Graves' hyperthyroidism and ophthalmopathy. About the study: It was at initial diagnosis, before any treatment, that peripheral blood was collected.

Amplified TCR beta CDR3 regions came from RNA transcripts. First-round RT-PCR with HTBI primers amplified the TCR CDR3 region. TCRdb recomputed calls from the multiplex PCR reads with MiXCR, one row per CDR3 protein. Among some 650,000 distinct CDR3 sequences, more than 15% were seen once, and the ten largest hold about 3.5%. The V segment lost 5 bases and the J segment 6 bases; nucleotides outside the gene matches: 9. The germline gives CDR1 SEHNR, CDR2 FQNEAQ (reference sequence). The CDR3 spans 16 residues. This clonotype was seen a few times. The TCR was taken from a woman in her forties with Graves' ophthalmopathy. Material: blood. The V and J genes are TRBV7-9 and TRBJ2-6, with TRBD1 matching 8 bases. DNA of the CDR3: TGTGCCAGCAGCGCCCCAGGGGGCGCTCAGGCCAACGTCCTGACTTTC. Its protein is CASSAPGGAQANVLTF. The full variable domain, in which reference TRBV7-9 and TRBJ2-6 provide the parts outside the CDR3, is DTGVSQNPRHKITKRGQNVTFRCDPISEHNRLYWYRQTLGQGPEFLTYFQNEAQLEKSRLLSDRFSAERPKGSFSTLEIQRTEQGDSAMYLCASSAPGGAQANVLTFGAGSRLTVL.